Below, 12 T cell receptor beta chains from the same sample are listed, as sequenced in a study of blood T cell repertoires in COVID-19. Profiled with immunoSEQ multiplex PCR; TCRdb holds only in-frame clones, not every one. The table has about 200,000 clones, around four fifths seen once; the top ten hold 0.8% to 0.95%. Input material: peripheral blood. These receptor sequences come from a man in his fifties or sixties with COVID-19, enrolled during active disease.

The J gene is TRBJ1-2, the V gene TRBV6-5, with a weak D call TRBD1 (5 bases). The CDR3 loop spans 15 amino acids. Germline V gives CDR1 MNHEY, CDR2 SVGAGI. Trimming stripped 3 bases from V and 4 bases from J, with 15 bases between. The CDR3 coding sequence is TGTGCCAGCAGTTATAACGCCCGGGGGGGCTATGGCTACACCTTC. It codes for CASSYNARGGYGYTF.

The J gene is TRBJ2-7, the V gene TRBV11-3, with 8 bases aligning to TRBD1. CDR3 length: 14 residues. J was trimmed by 2 bases and V by 1 base; bases with no gene match: 1. Germline assignment: CDR1 SGHNT and CDR2 YENEEA. Here the CDR3 DNA reads TGTGCCAGCAGCTTAGGACAGGGGCCCTACGAGCAGTACTTC. Amino acids: CASSLGQGPYEQYF. Variable domain in full (rest from reference TRBV11-3 and TRBJ2-7): EAGVVQSPRYKIIEKKQPVAFWCNPISGHNTLYWYLQNLGQGPELLIRYENEEAVDDSQLPKDRFSAERLKGVDSTLKIQPAELGDSAVYLCASSLGQGPYEQYFGPGTRLTVT.

The genes are TRBV5-1 and TRBJ2-7; the match to TRBD2 covers 9 bases. CDR1 SGHRS and CDR2 YFSETQ come from the germline V gene. V was pared by 2 bases and J by 3 bases, with 3 bases of the junction left unmatched. The CDR3 is made up of 14 amino acids. CDR3 nucleotide sequence: TGCGCCAGCAGCTTAGCGGGAGGAATCTACGAGCAGTACTTC. This translates into CASSLAGGIYEQYF.

The CDR3 sequence: CASSQDSGTGNEKLFF. The CDR3, as DNA: TGCGCCAGCAGCCAAGATTCAGGGACAGGGAATGAAAAACTGTTTTTT. V gene TRBV4-3 combines with J gene TRBJ1-4, with TRBD1 identical over 9 bases. The CDR3 length is 16 residues. Germline values: CDR1 LGHNA, CDR2 YSLEER. J lost 5 bases, V lost 0 bases, and 4 bases had no gene match.

This clone has a handful of counts. The chain combines TRBV15 with TRBJ1-3; D call uncertain. The germline V and J ends were trimmed by 0 bases and 0 bases, with 9 bases remaining between them. The CDR3 totals 16 residues. Germline V gene data show CDR1 as LNHNV and CDR2 as YYDKDF (reference sequence). CDR3 coding DNA: TGTGCCACCAGCAGAGATCCTACAGTCTCTGGAAACACCATATATTTT. Its translation: CATSRDPTVSGNTIYF.

This sequence joins TRBV5-5 and TRBJ1-2, with 7 bases aligning to TRBD1. Trimming removed 3 bases from V and 2 bases from J; junction bases left unmatched: 1. The germline CDR1 and CDR2 sequences are SGHKS and YYEKEE (reference sequence). This CDR3 is 13 amino acids long. CDR3 protein: CASSSTGNYGYTF. The CDR3 region has the DNA TGTGCCAGCAGCTCGACAGGGAACTATGGCTACACCTTC.

The V call is TRBV7-2, the J call TRBJ1-5; D is uncertain. The CDR3 length is 14 residues. Germline loops: CDR1 SGHTA, CDR2 FQGNSA. V lost 0 bases and J 3 bases, leaving 6 bases between the germline ends. The CDR3 sequence: CASSLAHLNQPQHF. The CDR3 region has the DNA TGTGCCAGCAGCTTAGCACACCTCAATCAGCCCCAGCATTTT.

The V gene is TRBV11-2, the J gene TRBJ1-2; D not certain. This CDR3 has 13 amino acids. Trimming shortened V by 2 bases and J by 1 base, and 5 bases separated the two germline ends. In germline, CDR1 is SGHAT, CDR2 FQNNGV. The CDR3 nucleotides read TGTGCCAGCAGCTTACGAGATAACTATGGCTACACCTTC. This translates into CASSLRDNYGYTF.

This chain joins TRBV11-2 and TRBJ2-3, with a possible D match to TRBD2 (6 bases). Germline CDR1 and CDR2: SGHAT and FQNNGV. Trimming took off 1 base at V and 2 bases at J, with 16 bases between the two ends. The CDR3 is 17 residues long. DNA of the CDR3: TGTGCCAGCAGCTTAGGCGGGGCTACCCACCTCACAGATACGCAGTATTTT. It yields the protein CASSLGGATHLTDTQYF.

This clone was found a few times. The chain joins TRBV28 to TRBJ1-5; 7 bases line up with TRBD1. CDR3 length: 15 amino acids. V lost 6 bases, J lost 2 bases, and 7 bases stayed unmatched. Germline-derived CDR1 and CDR2 are MDHEN and SYDVKM. DNA of the CDR3: TGTGCCAGCAGCCTAGGAGGGGGCGGCAATCAGCCCCAGCATTTT. This gives the protein CASSLGGGGNQPQHF.

The chain links TRBV5-1 to TRBJ2-7, with D hard to call. CDR1 and CDR2 (germline): SGHRS, YFSETQ. There are 13 residues in the CDR3. V was cut by 3 bases and J by 0 bases, with 7 bases left in between. CDR3 coding DNA: TGCGCCAGCAGCTGGCCCTTCTCCTACGAGCAGTACTTC. Translating gives CASSWPFSYEQYF.

This chain uses TRBV28 with TRBJ2-3, with 7 bases matching TRBD1. V lost 4 bases to trimming and J lost 3 bases; unmatched junction nucleotides: 4. The CDR3 spans 14 residues. Germline CDR1 MDHEN, CDR2 SYDVKM. DNA of the CDR3: TGTGCCAGCAGTTCAGGGGGTGGAACAGATACGCAGTATTTT. Translated, it gives CASSSGGGTDTQYF.